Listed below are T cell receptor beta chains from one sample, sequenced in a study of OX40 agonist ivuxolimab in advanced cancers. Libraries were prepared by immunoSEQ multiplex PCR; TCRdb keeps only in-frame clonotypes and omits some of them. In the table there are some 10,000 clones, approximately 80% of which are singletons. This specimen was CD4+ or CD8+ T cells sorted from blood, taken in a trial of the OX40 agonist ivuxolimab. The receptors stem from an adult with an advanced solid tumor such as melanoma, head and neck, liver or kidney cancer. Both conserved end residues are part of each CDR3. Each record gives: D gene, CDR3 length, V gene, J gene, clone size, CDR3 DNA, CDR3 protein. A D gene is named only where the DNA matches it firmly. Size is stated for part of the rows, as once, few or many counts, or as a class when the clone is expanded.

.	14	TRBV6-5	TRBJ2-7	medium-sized	TGTGCCAGCAGTCCAGCCGGTTGGGACTACGAGCAGTACTTC	CASSPAGWDYEQYF
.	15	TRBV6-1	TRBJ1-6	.	TGTGCCAGCAGTGAGGAGGACGGGGCTAATTCACCCCTCCACTTT	CASSEEDGANSPLHF
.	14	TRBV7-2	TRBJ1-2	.	TGTGCCAGCAGCTCACAGGGTTTATTCTATGGCTACACCTTC	CASSSQGLFYGYTF
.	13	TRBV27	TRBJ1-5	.	TGTGCCAGCAGTTTTGGGCAGAATCAGCCCCAGCATTTT	CASSFGQNQPQHF
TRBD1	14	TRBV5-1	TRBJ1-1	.	TGCGCCAGCAGCTTCGACAGGGCGGACACTGAAGCTTTCTTT	CASSFDRADTEAFF
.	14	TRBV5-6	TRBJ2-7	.	TGTGCCAGCAGCTTGGGGGGGTCGCCTTACGAGCAGTACTTC	CASSLGGSPYEQYF
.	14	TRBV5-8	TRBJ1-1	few	TGTGCCAGCAGCTTTATTGCAGTGAACACTGAAGCTTTCTTT	CASSFIAVNTEAFF
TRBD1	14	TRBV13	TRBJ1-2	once	TGTGCCAGCAGCTTGATGACAGGGCTTTGGGGCTACACCTTC	CASSLMTGLWGYTF
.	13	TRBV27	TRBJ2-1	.	TGTGCCAGCAGTTGGGTCCAGAGGGCTGAGCAGTTCTTC	CASSWVQRAEQFF
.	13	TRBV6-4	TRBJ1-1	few	TGTGCCAGCAGTGAGGGGGCGAACACTGAAGCTTTCTTT	CASSEGANTEAFF
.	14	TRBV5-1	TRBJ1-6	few	TGCGCCAGCAGATCCGGGGGAAGGGACTCACCCCTCCACTTT	CASRSGGRDSPLHF
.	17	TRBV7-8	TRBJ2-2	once	TGTGCCAGCAGCTTGCAATCGACTCGGGTATGGACCGGGGAGCTGTTTTTT	CASSLQSTRVWTGELFF
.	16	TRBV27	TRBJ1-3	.	TGTGCCAGCAGTCTCTCTATCACAGGGAATGGAAACACCATATATTTT	CASSLSITGNGNTIYF
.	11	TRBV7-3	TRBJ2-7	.	TGTGCCCGGGGCTGTTCGTACGAGCAGTACTTC	CARGCSYEQYF
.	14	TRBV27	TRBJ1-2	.	TGTGCCAGCAGTCTTGGACACAGAGCCTATGGCTACACCTTC	CASSLGHRAYGYTF
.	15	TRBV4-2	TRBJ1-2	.	TGTGCCAGCAGCCAAGACGGGGGGGGGCTGAGAGGCTACACCTTC	CASSQDGGGLRGYTF
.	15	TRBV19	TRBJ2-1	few	TGTGCCAGTACCCCGTCGGCAGGAGATTACAATGAGCAGTTCTTC	CASTPSAGDYNEQFF
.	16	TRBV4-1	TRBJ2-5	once	TGCGCCAGCAGCCAAGGAGTATCGACCACTGCAAAGACCCAGTACTTC	CASSQGVSTTAKTQYF
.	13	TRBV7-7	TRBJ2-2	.	TGTGCTAGCAGCCCCCTAGCCACCGGGGAGCTGTTTTTT	CASSPLATGELFF
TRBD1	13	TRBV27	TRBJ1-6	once	TGTGCCAGCAACAGGGGCGGTAATTCACCCCTCCACTTT	CASNRGGNSPLHF
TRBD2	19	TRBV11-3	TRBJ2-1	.	TGTGCCAGCAGCTTAACCTGGACTAGCGGGGACTCTCCCCCCAATGAGCAGTTCTTC	CASSLTWTSGDSPPNEQFF
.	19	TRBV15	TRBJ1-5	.	TGTGCCACCAGCAGAGATCCGCCAACCCGCGGTTCCCAAAGGAAGCCCCAGCATTTT	CATSRDPPTRGSQRKPQHF
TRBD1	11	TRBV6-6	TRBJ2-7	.	TGTGCCAGCAGTCCGGGACAGGGGCAGTACTTC	CASSPGQGQYF
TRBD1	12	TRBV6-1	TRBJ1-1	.	TGTGCCACCTGGACAGGGTTTACTGAAGCTTTCTTT	CATWTGFTEAFF
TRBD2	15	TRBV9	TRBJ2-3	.	TGTGCCAGCAGCGCACTAGCGACAAGCACAGATACGCAGTATTTT	CASSALATSTDTQYF
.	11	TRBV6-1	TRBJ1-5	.	TGTGCCAGCATGAGCAATCAGCCCCAGCATTTT	CASMSNQPQHF
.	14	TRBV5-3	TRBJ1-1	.	TGTGCCAGCAGACCCGGGACACTGAACACTGAAGCTTTCTTT	CASRPGTLNTEAFF
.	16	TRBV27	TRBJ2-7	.	TGTGCCAGCAGCCCATCCCTCGCAGGGACAACCTACGAGCAGTACTTC	CASSPSLAGTTYEQYF
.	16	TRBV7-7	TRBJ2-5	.	TGTGCCAGCAGCTTAAGCTTAATTGCGGGGTCAGAGACCCAGTACTTC	CASSLSLIAGSETQYF
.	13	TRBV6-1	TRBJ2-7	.	TGTGCCAGCAGTTTGACTCCCTCGCGGGAGCAGTACTTC	CASSLTPSREQYF
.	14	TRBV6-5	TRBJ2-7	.	TGTGCCAGCAGTTATCGGGGAAGCTCCTACGAGCAGTACTTC	CASSYRGSSYEQYF
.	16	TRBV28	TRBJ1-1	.	TGTGCCAGCAGTTTACCCCCAAGTGGGTTGGACACTGAAGCTTTCTTT	CASSLPPSGLDTEAFF